This T cell receptor (beta chain) was retrieved from a study of cytomegalovirus exposure and HLA in healthy donors. This clone has only a few counts. No antigen is known for it. The V and J ends lost 5 bases and 5 bases respectively, with 12 bases between them. In germline, CDR1 is SGHAT, CDR2 FQNNGV. The CDR3 sequence is 13 residues long. Overall study results and limits: CMV serostatus stood as the only immune exposure information on hand. The study flagged approximately 180 TCR beta chains as cytomegalovirus-associated. Earlier analysis yielded a pattern in which most TCR beta V segments were productive about 90% or about 30% of the time.

In the PCR, 60 Vbeta and 13 Jbeta primers were used. TCRdb's table, derived via immunoSEQ multiplex PCR, lists solely in-frame clones and lacks some. The sample lists roughly 110,000 clones; roughly 66% were seen once. Input material: PBMCs. The sequence was collected from a woman aged 25 to 39 in good health and CMV-seronegative. The chain has TRBV11-2 and TRBJ1-2, with no clear D. The CDR3 sequence: CASSNRGNYGYTF. The CDR3 DNA reads TGTGCCAGCAGCAACCGAGGAAATTATGGCTACACCTTC. Looking up the rest from reference TRBV11-2 and TRBJ1-2 gives the full variable domain: EAGVAQSPRYKIIEKRQSVAFWCNPISGHATLYWYQQILGQGPKLLIQFQNNGVVDDSQLPKDRFSAERLKGVDSTLKIQPAKLEDSAVYLCASSNRGNYGYTFGSGTRLTVV.